This T cell receptor beta chain was identified in a study of blood T cell repertoires in COVID-19. Overall study: Researchers got acute and convalescent COVID-19 samples from the United States, Italy and Spain. PBMCs, B-cell-depleted T cells, or T cells provided the cDNA or gDNA that made up the material.

Germline values: CDR1 SGHKS, CDR2 YYEKEE (reference sequence). The CDR3 is 14 amino acids. V gave up 6 bases and J gave up 5 bases; unmatched junction bases: 7. The authors' processing: The authors estimated nucleated cell counts from reference gene primer amplification. Data came from immunoSEQ multiplex PCR; TCRdb stores just in-frame clones and leaves some out. V and J calls and clone size are as listed in that table; D and trimming were resolved from the DNA. This table has approximately 29,000 clones, over 70% appearing once. This clone has a handful of counts. The gene calls are TRBV5-5 and TRBJ1-4; 7 nucleotides line up with TRBD1. The source of this sequence is a woman aged 55 to 70 with acute or convalescent COVID-19. The specimen sequenced was peripheral blood. This chain's CDR3 is CASTRQGINEKLFF. As DNA, the CDR3 is TGTGCCAGCACTCGACAGGGAATAAATGAAAAACTGTTTTTT.